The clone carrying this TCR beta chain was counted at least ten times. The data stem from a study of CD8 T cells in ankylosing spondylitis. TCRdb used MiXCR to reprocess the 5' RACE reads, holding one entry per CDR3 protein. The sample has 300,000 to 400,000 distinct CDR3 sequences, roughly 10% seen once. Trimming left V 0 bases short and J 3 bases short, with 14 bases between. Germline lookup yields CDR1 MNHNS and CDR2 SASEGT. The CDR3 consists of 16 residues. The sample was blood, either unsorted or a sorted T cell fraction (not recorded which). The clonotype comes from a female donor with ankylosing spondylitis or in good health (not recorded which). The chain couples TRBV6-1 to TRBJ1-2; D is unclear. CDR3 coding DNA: TGTGCCAGCAGTGAAGCGCTAAGGCAGGCCTACTATGGCTACACCTTC. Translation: CASSEALRQAYYGYTF.